This TCR beta chain comes out of a study of cytomegalovirus exposure and HLA in healthy donors. Looking at the study overall: According to later analysis, the same platform produced the 120 or so validation and approximately 700 first-cohort repertoires. Broader study findings: A classifier reportedly called cytomegalovirus status with high sensitivity and specificity. Researchers catalogued about 150 TCR beta chains as cytomegalovirus-associated. Three chains tied to CMV proved CMV antigen-specific in vitro.

Per germline, CDR1 SGHNT and CDR2 YYREEE (reference sequence). The CDR3 contains 14 residues. Trimming took 4 bases from V and 2 from J; bases not matched to a gene: 4. The protocol was immunoSEQ multiplex PCR, while the TCRdb copy is restricted to in-frame clones and leaves out a portion. The table has roughly 43,000 clones, about 90% seen once. On this clone itself: Its cognate antigen is unknown.

The sequenced sample consisted of PBMCs. The chain recombines TRBV5-4 with TRBJ2-3; 7 bases are shared with TRBD1. The source of this sequence is a man aged 18 to 30 in good health and CMV-seronegative. The CDR3 nucleotides read TGTGCCAGCAGCCGGGACAGCCACACAGATACGCAGTATTTT. Translating gives CASSRDSHTDTQYF.